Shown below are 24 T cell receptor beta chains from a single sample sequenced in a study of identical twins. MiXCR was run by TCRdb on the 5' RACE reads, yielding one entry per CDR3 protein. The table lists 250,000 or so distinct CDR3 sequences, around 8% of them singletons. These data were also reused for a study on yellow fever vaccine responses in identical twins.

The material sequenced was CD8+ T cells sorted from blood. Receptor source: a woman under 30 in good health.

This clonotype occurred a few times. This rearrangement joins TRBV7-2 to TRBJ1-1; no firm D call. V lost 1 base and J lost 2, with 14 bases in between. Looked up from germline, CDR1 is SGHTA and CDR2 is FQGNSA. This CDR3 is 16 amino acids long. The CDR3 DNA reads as TGTGCCAGCAGCTTAGAATTAAGCGGCCTCAACACTGAAGCTTTCTTT. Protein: CASSLELSGLNTEAFF.

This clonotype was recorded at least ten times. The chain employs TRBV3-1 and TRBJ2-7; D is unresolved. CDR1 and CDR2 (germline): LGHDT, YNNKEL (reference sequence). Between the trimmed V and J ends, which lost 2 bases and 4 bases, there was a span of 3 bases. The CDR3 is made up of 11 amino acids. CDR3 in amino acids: CASSQYYEQYF. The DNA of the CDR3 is TGTGCCAGCAGCCAATATTACGAGCAGTACTTC.

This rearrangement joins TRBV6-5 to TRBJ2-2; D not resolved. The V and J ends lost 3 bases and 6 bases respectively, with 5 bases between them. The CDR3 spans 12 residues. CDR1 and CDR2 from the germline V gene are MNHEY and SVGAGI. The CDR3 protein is CASSYHSGELFF. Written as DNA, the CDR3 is TGTGCCAGCAGTTATCACTCCGGGGAGCTGTTTTTT.

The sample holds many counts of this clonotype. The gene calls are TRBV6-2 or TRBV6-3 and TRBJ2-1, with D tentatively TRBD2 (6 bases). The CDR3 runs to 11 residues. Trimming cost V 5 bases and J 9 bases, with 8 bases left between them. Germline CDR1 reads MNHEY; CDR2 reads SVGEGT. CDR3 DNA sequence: TGTGCCAGCAGTCCCGGGGGTGAGCAGTTCTTC. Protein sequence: CASSPGGEQFF.

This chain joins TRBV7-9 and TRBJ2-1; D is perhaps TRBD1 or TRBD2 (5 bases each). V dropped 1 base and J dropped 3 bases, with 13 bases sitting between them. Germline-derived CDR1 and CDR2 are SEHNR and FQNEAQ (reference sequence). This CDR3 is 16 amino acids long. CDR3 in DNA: TGTGCCAGCAGCTTAGGGACGGGACCCAGCTACAATGAGCAGTTCTTC. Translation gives CASSLGTGPSYNEQFF.

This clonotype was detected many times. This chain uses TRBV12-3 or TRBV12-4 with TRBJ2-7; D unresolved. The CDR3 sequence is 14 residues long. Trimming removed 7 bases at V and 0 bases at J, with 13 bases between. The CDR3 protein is CASTQTVSSYEQYF. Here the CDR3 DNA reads TGTGCCAGCACTCAGACGGTTAGCTCCTACGAGCAGTACTTC.

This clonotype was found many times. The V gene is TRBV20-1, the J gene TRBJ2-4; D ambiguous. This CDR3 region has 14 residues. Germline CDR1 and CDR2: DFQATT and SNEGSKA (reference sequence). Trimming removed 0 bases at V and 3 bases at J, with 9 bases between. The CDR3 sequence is CSARDRASKNIQYF. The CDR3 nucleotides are TGCAGTGCTAGAGATCGAGCAAGCAAAAACATTCAGTACTTC.

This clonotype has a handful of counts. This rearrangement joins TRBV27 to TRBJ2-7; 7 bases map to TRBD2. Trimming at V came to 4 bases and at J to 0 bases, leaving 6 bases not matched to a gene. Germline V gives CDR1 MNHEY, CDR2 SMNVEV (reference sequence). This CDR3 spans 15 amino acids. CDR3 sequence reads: CASSSGTTPSYEQYF. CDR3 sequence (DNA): TGTGCCAGCAGTTCCGGGACTACACCCTCCTACGAGCAGTACTTC.

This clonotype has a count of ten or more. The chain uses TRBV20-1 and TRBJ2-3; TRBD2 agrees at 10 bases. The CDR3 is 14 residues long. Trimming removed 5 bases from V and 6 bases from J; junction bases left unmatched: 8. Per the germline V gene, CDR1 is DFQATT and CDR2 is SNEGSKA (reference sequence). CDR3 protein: CSASERGGLDTQYF. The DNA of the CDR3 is TGCAGTGCTTCCGAGCGGGGGGGCTTGGATACGCAGTATTTT.

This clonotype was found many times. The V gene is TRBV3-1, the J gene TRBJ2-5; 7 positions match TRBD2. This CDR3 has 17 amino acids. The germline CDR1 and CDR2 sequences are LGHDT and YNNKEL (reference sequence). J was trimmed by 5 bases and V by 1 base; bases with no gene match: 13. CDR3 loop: CASSQVIGGDYEETQYF. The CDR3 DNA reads TGTGCCAGCAGCCAAGTTATAGGCGGGGACTATGAGGAGACCCAGTACTTC.

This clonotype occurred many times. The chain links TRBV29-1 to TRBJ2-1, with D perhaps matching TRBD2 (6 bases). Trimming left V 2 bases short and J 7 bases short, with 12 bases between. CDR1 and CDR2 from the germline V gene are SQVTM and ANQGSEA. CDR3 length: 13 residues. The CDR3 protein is CSVETQAGNEQFF. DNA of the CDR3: TGCAGCGTTGAAACCCAGGCGGGGAATGAGCAGTTCTTC.

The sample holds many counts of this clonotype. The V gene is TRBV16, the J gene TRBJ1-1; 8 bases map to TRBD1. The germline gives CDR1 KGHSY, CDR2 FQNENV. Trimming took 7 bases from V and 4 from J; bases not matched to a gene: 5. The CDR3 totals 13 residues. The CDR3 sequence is CASKGQVGTEAFF. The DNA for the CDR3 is TGTGCCAGCAAGGGACAGGTTGGCACTGAAGCTTTCTTT.

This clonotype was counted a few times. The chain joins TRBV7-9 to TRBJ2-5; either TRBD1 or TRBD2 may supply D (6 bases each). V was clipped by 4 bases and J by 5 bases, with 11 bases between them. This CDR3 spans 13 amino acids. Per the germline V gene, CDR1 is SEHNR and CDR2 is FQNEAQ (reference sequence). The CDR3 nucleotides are TGTGCCAGCAGCTCGGGGGCGCCGGAGACCCAGTACTTC. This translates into CASSSGAPETQYF.

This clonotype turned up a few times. The CDR3 loop reads CASSLVRGDYEQYF. The CDR3 coding sequence is TGTGCCAGCAGCTTAGTGCGGGGGGACTACGAGCAGTACTTC. This rearrangement joins TRBV7-8 to TRBJ2-7; 8 bases line up with TRBD2. The CDR3 consists of 14 residues. Germline V lookup: CDR1 SGHVS, CDR2 FQNEAQ. Trimming cost V 1 base and J 3 bases; bases outside gene matches: 2.

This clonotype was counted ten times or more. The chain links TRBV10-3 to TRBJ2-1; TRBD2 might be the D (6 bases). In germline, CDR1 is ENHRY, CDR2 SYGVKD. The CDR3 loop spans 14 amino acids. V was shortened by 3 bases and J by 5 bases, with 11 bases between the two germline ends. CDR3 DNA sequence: TGTGCCATCAGTGACCAGCGGGTCCACAATGAGCAGTTCTTC. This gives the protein CAISDQRVHNEQFF.

Here the CDR3 reads CASSQSRVLNQPQHF. In DNA form, the CDR3 reads TGCGCCAGCAGCCAATCCCGGGTCTTAAATCAGCCCCAGCATTTT. The chain has TRBV4-1 and TRBJ1-5; D not resolved. Trimming shortened V by 2 bases and J by 4 bases, and 12 bases separated the two germline ends. The CDR3 loop spans 15 amino acids. Germline assignment: CDR1 MGHRA and CDR2 YSYEKL.

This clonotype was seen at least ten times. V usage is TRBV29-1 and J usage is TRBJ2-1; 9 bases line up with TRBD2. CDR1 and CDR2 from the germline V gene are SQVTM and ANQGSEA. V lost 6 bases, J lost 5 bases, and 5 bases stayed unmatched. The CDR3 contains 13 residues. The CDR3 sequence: CSVTRTSDNEQFF. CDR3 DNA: TGCAGCGTAACAAGGACTAGCGACAATGAGCAGTTCTTC.

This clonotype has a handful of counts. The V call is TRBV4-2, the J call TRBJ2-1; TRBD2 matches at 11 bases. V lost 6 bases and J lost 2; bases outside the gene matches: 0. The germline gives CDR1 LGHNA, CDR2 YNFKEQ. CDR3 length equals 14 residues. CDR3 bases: TGTGCCAGCAGGACTAGCGGGGCCTACAATGAGCAGTTCTTC. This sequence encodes CASRTSGAYNEQFF.

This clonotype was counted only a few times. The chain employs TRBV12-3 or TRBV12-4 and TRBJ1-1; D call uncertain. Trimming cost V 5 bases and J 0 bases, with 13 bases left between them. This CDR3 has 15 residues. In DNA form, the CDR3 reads TGTGCCAGCAGTGTGGGTTACCCTATGAACACTGAAGCTTTCTTT. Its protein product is CASSVGYPMNTEAFF.

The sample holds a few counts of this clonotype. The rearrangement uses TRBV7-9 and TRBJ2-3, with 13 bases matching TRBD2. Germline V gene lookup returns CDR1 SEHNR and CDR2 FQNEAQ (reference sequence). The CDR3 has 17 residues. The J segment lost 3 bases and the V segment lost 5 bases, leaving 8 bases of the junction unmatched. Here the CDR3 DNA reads TGTGCCAGCAGCGGACGACTAGCGGGGGGCTCGACAGATACGCAGTATTTT. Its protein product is CASSGRLAGGSTDTQYF.

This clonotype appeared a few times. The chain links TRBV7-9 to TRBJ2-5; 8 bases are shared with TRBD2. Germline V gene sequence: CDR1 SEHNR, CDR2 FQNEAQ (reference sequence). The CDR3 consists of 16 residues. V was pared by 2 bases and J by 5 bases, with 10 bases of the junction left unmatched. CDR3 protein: CASSLSLRTSYETQYF. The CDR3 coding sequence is TGTGCCAGCAGCTTATCGCTTCGGACTAGCTATGAGACCCAGTACTTC.

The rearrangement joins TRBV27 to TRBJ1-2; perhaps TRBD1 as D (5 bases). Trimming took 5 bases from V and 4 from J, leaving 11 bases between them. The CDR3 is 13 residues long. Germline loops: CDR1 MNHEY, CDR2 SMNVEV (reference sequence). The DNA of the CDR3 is TGTGCCAGCAGTCCGGGGGTCGGCTATGGCTACACCTTC. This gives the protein CASSPGVGYGYTF.

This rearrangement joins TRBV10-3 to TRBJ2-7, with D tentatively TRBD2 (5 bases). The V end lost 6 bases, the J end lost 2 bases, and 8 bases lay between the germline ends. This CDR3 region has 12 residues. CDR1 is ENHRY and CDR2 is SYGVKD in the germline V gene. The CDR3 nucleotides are TGTGCCATCAGGAGGGATACCTACGAGCAGTACTTC. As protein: CAIRRDTYEQYF.

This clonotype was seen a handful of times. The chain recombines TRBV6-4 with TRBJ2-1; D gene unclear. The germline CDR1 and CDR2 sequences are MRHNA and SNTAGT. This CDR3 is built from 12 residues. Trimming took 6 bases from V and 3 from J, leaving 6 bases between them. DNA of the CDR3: TGTGCCAGCAGAGGGAACTACAATGAGCAGTTCTTC. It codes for CASRGNYNEQFF.